These T cell receptor beta chains were read from a single sample in a study of cytomegalovirus exposure and HLA in healthy donors. Measured with immunoSEQ multiplex PCR; TCRdb has only the in-frame clones, and not every one. In the table there are fewer than 95,000 clones, 85% to 95% of which are singletons. The sequenced sample consisted of PBMCs. These receptors came from a woman younger than 35 in good health and CMV-seronegative. The CDR3 runs from the conserved cysteine through the conserved F or W. A D gene is named only where the DNA matches it firmly. The size of a clone is reported for some rows only, either as once, few or many, or as a class for expanded clones.

- | TRBJ2-1 | - | TRBV28 | CASGNRAHEQFF | TGTGCCAGCGGAAACAGGGCACATGAGCAGTTCTTC
TRBD2 | TRBJ2-7 | - | TRBV11-2 | CASSLDRGGNYEQYF | TGTGCCAGCAGCTTAGATCGGGGGGGGAACTACGAGCAGTACTTC
- | TRBJ2-1 | - | TRBV7-3 | CASTLPQYSWSSYNEQFF | TGTGCCAGCACCCTTCCCCAATATAGCTGGAGCTCCTACAATGAGCAGTTCTTC
TRBD2 | TRBJ2-3 | - | TRBV28 | CASSSGLAGVMITDTQYF | TGTGCCAGCAGTTCCGGACTAGCGGGGGTGATGATCACAGATACGCAGTATTTT
- | TRBJ1-5 | - | TRBV19 | CASSTSPKLSNQPQHF | TGTGCCAGTAGTACCTCCCCTAAACTCTCCAATCAGCCCCAGCATTTT
- | TRBJ1-2 | - | TRBV7-2 | CASSLSGLGGGYTF | TGTGCCAGCAGCTTATCAGGTCTGGGGGGTGGCTACACCTTC
- | TRBJ1-1 | - | TRBV30 | CAWSLTFATEAFF | TGTGCCTGGAGTCTAACTTTTGCGACTGAAGCTTTCTTT
- | TRBJ1-6 | - | TRBV30 | CAWKQNYNSPLHF | TGTGCCTGGAAACAGAACTATAATTCACCCCTCCACTTT
- | TRBJ2-3 | - | TRBV2 | CASGGGYTDTQYF | TGTGCCAGTGGCGGAGGATACACAGATACGCAGTATTTT
- | TRBJ1-4 | - | TRBV4-3 | CASSQVGAANEKLFF | TGCGCCAGCAGCCAAGTAGGGGCTGCTAATGAAAAACTGTTTTTT
- | TRBJ2-6 | - | TRBV9 | CASSVIMSGANVLTF | TGTGCCAGCAGCGTAATTATGTCTGGGGCCAACGTCCTGACTTTC
- | TRBJ1-2 | - | TRBV6-5 | CASSYSRQVIGYTF | TGTGCCAGCAGTTACTCCCGACAGGTTATTGGCTACACCTTC
TRBD1 | TRBJ1-1 | - | TRBV9 | CASSPGTEKAFF | TGTGCCAGCAGCCCTGGGACAGAAAAAGCTTTCTTT
- | TRBJ2-2 | - | TRBV9 | CASSRGQSNTGELFF | TGTGCCAGCTCGCGGGGGCAGTCGAACACCGGGGAGCTGTTTTTT
- | TRBJ2-3 | - | TRBV6-5 | CASSYSRSPRQQYF | TGTGCCAGCAGTTACTCGAGAAGTCCACGACAACAGTATTTT
- | TRBJ1-5 | - | TRBV18 | CASSPPSQREPQHF | TGTGCCAGCTCACCACCGTCCCAGCGGGAGCCCCAGCATTTT
TRBD1 | TRBJ2-2 | - | TRBV28 | CASRRQGTGGELFF | TGTGCCAGCAGGCGACAGGGTACAGGCGGGGAGCTGTTTTTT
TRBD2 | TRBJ2-1 | - | TRBV5-1 | CASSLARTSGLSSYNEQFF | TGCGCCAGCAGCTTGGCGAGGACTAGCGGCCTGAGCTCCTACAATGAGCAGTTCTTC
TRBD1 | TRBJ1-2 | - | TRBV5-5 | CASSSDRAGGYTF | TGTGCCAGCAGCTCAGACAGGGCGGGTGGCTACACCTTC
- | TRBJ2-7 | - | TRBV25-1 | CASSRRGLGEQYF | TGTGCCAGCAGCCGTCGGGGTCTAGGGGAGCAGTACTTC
TRBD1 | TRBJ1-4 | - | TRBV19 | CATLGQGGEKLFF | TGTGCTACCTTGGGACAGGGGGGTGAAAAACTGTTTTTT
- | TRBJ1-3 | - | TRBV19 | CASSTQGNTIYF | TGTGCCAGTAGTACACAGGGAAACACCATATATTTT
TRBD2 | TRBJ2-5 | - | TRBV6-1 | CASSVLGLAGVVQETQYF | TGTGCCAGCAGTGTCCTGGGACTAGCGGGGGTGGTCCAAGAGACCCAGTACTTC
- | TRBJ2-1 | - | TRBV28 | CASSLQGIEQFF | TGTGCCAGCAGTTTGCAGGGAATTGAGCAGTTCTTC
TRBD1 | TRBJ2-7 | - | TRBV4-1 | CASSQVSDRGFREQYF | TGCGCCAGCAGCCAAGTCTCGGACAGGGGTTTTCGCGAGCAGTACTTC
TRBD1 | TRBJ2-7 | - | TRBV5-5 | CASSLQQGYEQYF | TGTGCCAGCAGCTTGCAACAGGGGTACGAGCAGTACTTC
- | TRBJ2-7 | - | TRBV5-1 | CASSGQTDVSLYEQYF | TGCGCCAGCAGCGGACAGACAGACGTAAGCCTCTACGAGCAGTACTTC
- | TRBJ1-5 | - | TRBV5-6 | CASSPGEAQPQHF | TGTGCCAGCAGCCCGGGGGAGGCGCAGCCCCAGCATTTT
TRBD2 | TRBJ2-7 | - | TRBV7-8 | CASSSQAGVREQYF | TGTGCCAGCAGCTCTCAGGCGGGAGTAAGGGAGCAGTACTTC
TRBD2 | TRBJ2-2 | few | TRBV29-1 | CSVQGEGRDTGELFF | TGCAGCGTCCAAGGGGAGGGGAGGGACACCGGGGAGCTGTTTTTT
TRBD2 | TRBJ2-2 | - | TRBV30 | CAWSVIGGEAGELFF | TGTGCCTGGAGTGTCATCGGGGGGGAAGCCGGGGAGCTGTTTTTT
- | TRBJ2-6 | few | TRBV7-9 | CASSLGRGNSGSGANVLTF | TGTGCCAGCAGCTTGGGACGGGGGAACAGCGGCTCTGGGGCCAACGTCCTGACTTTC
- | TRBJ2-1 | - | TRBV6-6 | CASSHGLVSYNEQFF | TGTGCCAGCAGCCACGGACTGGTCTCCTACAATGAGCAGTTCTTC
- | TRBJ1-1 | - | TRBV5-4 | CASSSGLVRGEAFF | TGTGCCAGCAGCTCCGGACTTGTTCGGGGTGAAGCTTTCTTT
TRBD1 | TRBJ1-1 | - | TRBV10-3 | CAIKRTGVVNTEAFF | TGTGCCATCAAGCGGACAGGGGTCGTGAACACTGAAGCTTTCTTT
- | TRBJ2-7 | - | TRBV19 | CASMDRRVYEQYF | TGTGCCAGTATGGACCGGCGGGTCTACGAGCAGTACTTC
TRBD1 | TRBJ1-1 | - | TRBV5-4 | CASSFDGQVHTEAFF | TGTGCCAGCAGCTTCGACGGACAGGTCCACACTGAAGCTTTCTTT
TRBD1 | TRBJ1-1 | - | TRBV7-2 | CASSLVQGATEAFF | TGTGCCAGCAGCTTAGTGCAGGGGGCCACTGAAGCTTTCTTT
TRBD1 | TRBJ1-2 | once | TRBV6-5 | CASSYSGQGGGYTF | TGTGCCAGCAGTTACTCGGGACAGGGGGGCGGCTACACCTTC
TRBD2 | TRBJ2-1 | - | TRBV18 | CASAELAGGQNEQFF | TGTGCCAGCGCCGAACTAGCGGGGGGGCAGAATGAGCAGTTCTTC
- | TRBJ1-1 | - | TRBV9 | CASSTSGDGTEAFF | TGTGCCAGTTCTACGTCGGGGGACGGCACTGAAGCTTTCTTT
TRBD2 | TRBJ2-3 | - | TRBV7-3 | CASSSEGLAGTDTQYF | TGTGCCAGCAGCTCAGAGGGTCTAGCGGGGACAGATACGCAGTATTTT
TRBD1 | TRBJ2-7 | - | TRBV18 | CASSPGTGTYEQYF | TGTGCCAGCTCCCCCGGGACAGGTACCTACGAGCAGTACTTC
- | TRBJ1-3 | once | TRBV7-6 | CASSSLLGTSTGNTIYF | TGTGCCAGCAGCTCGCTGCTAGGGACATCGACTGGAAACACCATATATTTT
- | TRBJ1-1 | few | TRBV28 | CASSLTRNTEAFF | TGTGCCAGCAGTTTAACCAGGAACACTGAAGCTTTCTTT